A single sample is the source of the 26 T cell receptor beta chains below, sequenced in a study of T cell responses to AZD1222 COVID-19 vaccine. This table comes from immunoSEQ multiplex PCR, and its TCRdb copy is limited to in-frame clones, with some not included. The sample gives tens of thousands of clones, about 80% of which show up once; over 13% is in the top ten. The starting material was peripheral blood, obtained 28 days after the second AZD1222 dose. These receptors came from an adult who received the AZD1222 COVID-19 vaccine.

In its sample, this clone was seen a few times. The chain joins TRBV10-1 to TRBJ1-5; the match to TRBD1 covers 8 bases. The germline V gene encodes CDR1 WNHNN and CDR2 SYGVQD (reference sequence). Losses at the gene ends were 2 bases for V and 3 bases for J; bases not matched to a gene: 3. The CDR3 has 15 amino acids. The DNA of the CDR3 is TGCGCCAGCAGTGAGGGACAGGGATACAATCAGCCCCAGCATTTT. It encodes CASSEGQGYNQPQHF.

This chain connects TRBV12-3 or TRBV12-4 to TRBJ2-2, with D unresolved. V was clipped by 3 bases and J by 3 bases, with 5 bases between them. The CDR3 runs 13 residues. The CDR3 bases are TGTGCCAGCAGTTTTCGGTACACCGGGGAGCTGTTTTTT. As protein: CASSFRYTGELFF.

The chain carries TRBV4-1 and TRBJ2-1; 9 bases map to TRBD2. The ends lost 4 bases at V and 3 bases at J; junction bases unmatched: 7. The CDR3 totals 16 residues. Germline lookup yields CDR1 MGHRA and CDR2 YSYEKL. The CDR3: CASSPGLRGGYNEQFF. DNA of the CDR3: TGCGCCAGCAGCCCCGGGTTGCGGGGGGGCTACAATGAGCAGTTCTTC.

The chain is built from TRBV21-1 and TRBJ1-6; TRBD1 is taken as the D call from the table, unchecked against the DNA. TRBV21-1 is a recognized pseudogene. This CDR3 is 19 amino acids long. CDR3 amino acids: CASSRQDSGRSSYNSPLHF. DNA for the CDR3: TGTGCCAGCAGCCGACAGGACTCGGGACGGAGCTCCTATAATTCACCCCTCCACTTT.

V is TRBV7-2 and J is TRBJ2-1; 7 bases match TRBD1. This CDR3 has 17 residues. Germline CDR1 reads SGHTA; CDR2 reads FQGNSA. Trimming removed 1 base from V and 4 bases from J; junction bases left unmatched: 10. CDR3 nucleotide sequence: TGTGCCAGCAGCTTAGGGGCGGCAGGGGGACGGTACAATGAGCAGTTCTTC. It specifies CASSLGAAGGRYNEQFF.

The chain uses TRBV10-1 and TRBJ1-1, with D uncertain. CDR3 length: 13 residues. V gave up 4 bases and J gave up 8 bases, with 14 bases separating them. Per the germline V gene, CDR1 is WNHNN and CDR2 is SYGVQD (reference sequence). CDR3 bases: TGCGCCAGCAGTGCCGGGGTGGGCTGGGAAGCTTTCTTT. Translating it yields CASSAGVGWEAFF.

Note on this clone: The sample has other DNA sequences that encode this CDR3 too. The chain carries TRBV7-9 and TRBJ1-2; D ambiguous. Trimming left V 0 bases short and J 2 bases short, with 4 bases between. In germline, CDR1 is SEHNR, CDR2 FQNEAQ (reference sequence). The CDR3 covers 13 residues. The CDR3 loop reads CASSLAGNYGYTF. The CDR3 DNA is TGTGCCAGCAGCTTAGCAGGAAACTATGGCTACACCTTC.

The chain uses TRBV7-6 and TRBJ2-3; TRBD2 matches 9 bases. Germline V gene data show CDR1 as SGHVS and CDR2 as FNYEAQ. Unmatched junction bases numbered 6, after V lost 5 bases and J lost 0 bases. The CDR3 is 16 residues long. The CDR3: CASSRGGARSTDTQYF. In nucleotides, the CDR3 is TGTGCCAGCAGCCGCGGGGGGGCCCGTAGCACAGATACGCAGTATTTT. The full variable domain, its missing parts supplied by reference TRBV7-6 and TRBJ2-3, is GAGVSQSPRYKVTKRGQDVALRCDPISGHVSLYWYRQALGQGPEFLTYFNYEAQQDKSGLPNDRFSAERPEGSISTLTIQRTEQRDSAMYRCASSRGGARSTDTQYFGPGTRLTVL.

The chain is built from TRBV25-1 and TRBJ2-5; perhaps TRBD1 as D (5 bases). Looked up from germline, CDR1 is MGHDK and CDR2 is SYGVNS. Deletions cut 0 bases from V and 11 bases from J, with 10 bases between. The CDR3 is made up of 12 amino acids. The CDR3: CASSEYNRHQYF. The CDR3 nucleotides read TGTGCCAGCAGTGAATATAACAGGCATCAGTACTTC.

The chain recombines TRBV27 with TRBJ2-5; D remains ambiguous. The CDR3 length is 12 residues. Trimming took off 4 bases at V and 9 bases at J, with 12 bases between the two ends. Germline V CDR1 and CDR2: MNHEY, SMNVEV (reference sequence). The CDR3 here is CASSSSSEAQYF. CDR3 bases: TGTGCCAGCAGTTCCTCCTCTGAGGCCCAGTACTTC.

V and J are TRBV5-1 and TRBJ1-4; 7 nucleotides line up with TRBD1. CDR3 length: 16 residues. Unmatched junction bases numbered 14, after V lost 4 bases and J lost 8 bases. Germline V lookup: CDR1 SGHRS, CDR2 YFSETQ. CDR3 nucleotides: TGCGCCAGCAGCGGGGACAGTGGGTCCGCGTGGGAAAAACTGTTTTTT. Its translation is CASSGDSGSAWEKLFF.

This clone was seen a few times. V is TRBV29-1 and J is TRBJ1-4; D unclear. Looked up from germline, CDR1 is SQVTM and CDR2 is ANQGSEA. The CDR3 consists of 13 residues. Between the trimmed V and J ends, which lost 0 bases and 7 bases, there was a span of 9 bases. CDR3 amino acids: CSVEDPGSEKLFF. CDR3 nucleotides: TGCAGCGTTGAAGATCCCGGGAGTGAAAAACTGTTTTTT.

The chain has TRBV3-1 (or the pseudogene TRBV3-2) and TRBJ1-6, with unresolved D. The V end lost 6 bases, the J end lost 10 bases, and 16 bases lay between the germline ends. Germline loops: CDR1 LGHDT, CDR2 YNNKEL (reference sequence). The CDR3 consists of 14 residues. CDR3 nucleotide sequence: TGTGCCAGCAGAAGGACTGTTGGTCAGTCACCCCTCCACTTT. Its protein product is CASRRTVGQSPLHF.

The V gene is TRBV24-1, the J gene TRBJ2-2; 10 bases match TRBD1. J lost 5 bases, V lost 2 bases, and 4 bases had no gene match. CDR3 length: 16 amino acids. CDR1 and CDR2 from the germline V gene are KGHDR and SFDVKD. The CDR3 nucleotides read TGTGCCACCAGTGATTCGGGACAGGGGCGGACCGGGGAGCTGTTTTTT. It is translated as CATSDSGQGRTGELFF.

This chain connects TRBV5-1 to TRBJ2-3; D is unclear. The CDR3 spans 14 residues. Germline assignment: CDR1 SGHRS and CDR2 YFSETQ. The V end was cut by 2 bases, the J end by 4 bases, with 11 bases between. CDR3 in DNA: TGCGCCAGCAGCTTTGTAGGAGCAGCAGATACGCAGTATTTT. Protein product: CASSFVGAADTQYF.

The chain has TRBV9 and TRBJ1-1; possibly TRBD1 for D (5 bases). This CDR3 region has 15 residues. CDR1 is SGDLS, CDR2 YYNGEE, per germline. V lost 4 bases, J lost 6 bases, and 19 bases lay in between. The CDR3 is CASSLQAVGHAEAFF. The CDR3 DNA reads as TGTGCCAGCAGCTTACAGGCCGTCGGACACGCTGAAGCTTTCTTT.

Comments on this clone: One junction end disagrees with the germline gene, perhaps due to a read error. The chain has TRBV7-9 and TRBJ1-4; D is ambiguous. Germline assignment: CDR1 SEHNR and CDR2 FQNEAQ (reference sequence). The CDR3 is 15 residues long. Here the CDR3 DNA reads TGTGCCAGCAGCCCCGACGGCCCCGGGAATGAGAAACTGTTTTTT. Its protein is CASSPDGPGNEKLFF.

The V and J genes are TRBV9 and TRBJ1-1, with TRBD1 matching 7 bases. Germline lookup yields CDR1 SGDLS and CDR2 YYNGEE. The CDR3 loop spans 15 amino acids. Trimming took 4 bases from V and 2 from J; bases not matched to a gene: 8. CDR3 bases: TGTGCCAGCAGCCCAGAGACAGGGAGAAACACTGAAGCTTTCTTT. Its protein is CASSPETGRNTEAFF.

This clone was observed a handful of times. The genes are TRBV12-3 or TRBV12-4 and TRBJ2-7; no definite D call. The length of the CDR3 is 13 residues. V dropped 2 bases and J dropped 0 bases, with 5 bases sitting between them. CDR3 DNA: TGTGCCAGCAGTTTAACGGACTCCTACGAGCAGTACTTC. Protein product: CASSLTDSYEQYF.

The chain is built from TRBV7-2 and TRBJ1-2, with D uncertain. CDR3 size: 14 residues. Germline V lookup: CDR1 SGHTA, CDR2 FQGNSA. With 5 bases removed from V and 2 bases from J, the gap between germline ends came to 12 bases. The CDR3 nucleotides are TGTGCCAGCAGCGTGAGAGAGGGAAACTATGGCTACACCTTC. Protein product: CASSVREGNYGYTF.

This clone has just a few counts. The chain employs TRBV4-1 and TRBJ1-2, with 7 bases matching TRBD1. The V segment lost 2 bases and the J segment 5 bases; nucleotides outside the gene matches: 5. CDR3 length: 14 amino acids. Germline loops: CDR1 MGHRA, CDR2 YSYEKL. CDR3 in amino acids: CASSQPGQFYGYTF. The CDR3 nucleotides read TGCGCCAGCAGCCAACCGGGACAGTTTTATGGCTACACCTTC.

This CDR3 reads CASSIGTSGGSFQETQYF. DNA of the CDR3: TGTGCCAGCAGCATTGGGACTAGCGGGGGGAGTTTCCAAGAGACCCAGTACTTC. The rearrangement links TRBV11-2 to TRBJ2-5, with 15 bases aligning to TRBD2. Trimming at V came to 5 bases and at J to 1 base, leaving 8 bases not matched to a gene. Germline CDR1 reads SGHAT; CDR2 reads FQNNGV. CDR3 length: 18 amino acids.

The chain carries TRBV12-3 or TRBV12-4 and TRBJ1-1; D call uncertain. V lost 3 bases and J lost 5, with 4 bases in between. This CDR3 is 11 amino acids long. The CDR3 loop reads CASSLRTEAFF. The DNA of the CDR3 is TGTGCCAGCAGTTTGAGGACTGAAGCTTTCTTT.

The V and J genes are TRBV27 and TRBJ1-5; D call uncertain. Trimming shortened V by 0 bases and J by 1 base, and 7 bases separated the two germline ends. This CDR3 comprises 15 residues. Germline V gene sequence: CDR1 MNHEY, CDR2 SMNVEV (reference sequence). The CDR3 sequence is CASSLSTRSNQPQHF. In DNA, the CDR3 is TGTGCCAGCAGTTTATCGACACGGAGCAATCAGCCCCAGCATTTT.

This chain joins TRBV30 and TRBJ1-2, with D hard to call. Germline loops: CDR1 GTSNPN, CDR2 SVGIG (reference sequence). This CDR3 is built from 12 residues. The V and J ends lost 3 bases and 1 base respectively, with 6 bases between them. The CDR3 coding sequence is TGTGCCTGGAGAGGATTTAACTATGGCTACACCTTC. It is translated as CAWRGFNYGYTF.

This sequence joins TRBV5-5 and TRBJ1-5; D not certain. V gave up 2 bases and J gave up 1 base, with 13 bases separating them. Germline CDR1 reads SGHKS; CDR2 reads YYEKEE (reference sequence). There are 16 residues in the CDR3. The CDR3: CASSLFGQSSNQPQHF. CDR3 coding DNA: TGTGCCAGCAGCTTATTTGGGCAGTCAAGCAATCAGCCCCAGCATTTT.